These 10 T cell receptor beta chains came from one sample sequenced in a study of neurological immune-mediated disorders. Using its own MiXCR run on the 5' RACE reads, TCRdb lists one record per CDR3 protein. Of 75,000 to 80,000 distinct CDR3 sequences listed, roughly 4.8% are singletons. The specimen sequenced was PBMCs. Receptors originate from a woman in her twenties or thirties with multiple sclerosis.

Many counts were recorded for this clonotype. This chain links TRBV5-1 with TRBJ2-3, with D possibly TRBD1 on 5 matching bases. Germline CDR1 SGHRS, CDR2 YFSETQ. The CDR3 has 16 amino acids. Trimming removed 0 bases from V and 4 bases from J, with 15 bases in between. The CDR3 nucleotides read TGCGCCAGCAGCTTGGTACCAGGGCTAGAGGCAGATACGCAGTATTTT. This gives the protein CASSLVPGLEADTQYF.

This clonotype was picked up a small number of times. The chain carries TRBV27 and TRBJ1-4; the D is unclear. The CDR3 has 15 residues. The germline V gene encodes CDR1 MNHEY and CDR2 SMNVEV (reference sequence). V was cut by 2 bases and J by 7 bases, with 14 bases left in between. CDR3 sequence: CASSLAGYRLEKLFF. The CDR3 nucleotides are TGTGCCAGCAGTTTAGCGGGGTATCGGCTTGAAAAACTGTTTTTT. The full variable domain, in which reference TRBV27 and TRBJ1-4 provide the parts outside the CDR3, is EAQVTQNPRYLITVTGKKLTVTCSQNMNHEYMSWYRQDPGLGLRQIYYSMNVEVTDKGDVPEGYKVSRKEKRNFPLILESPSPNQTSLYFCASSLAGYRLEKLFFGSGTQLSVL.

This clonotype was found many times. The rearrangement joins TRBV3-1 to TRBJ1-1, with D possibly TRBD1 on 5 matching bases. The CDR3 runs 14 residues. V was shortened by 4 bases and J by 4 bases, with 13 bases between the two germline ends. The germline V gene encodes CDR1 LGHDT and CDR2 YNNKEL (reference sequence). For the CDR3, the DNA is TGTGCCAGCAGCCCGGAGGGACTGGTCACTGAAGCTTTCTTT. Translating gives CASSPEGLVTEAFF.

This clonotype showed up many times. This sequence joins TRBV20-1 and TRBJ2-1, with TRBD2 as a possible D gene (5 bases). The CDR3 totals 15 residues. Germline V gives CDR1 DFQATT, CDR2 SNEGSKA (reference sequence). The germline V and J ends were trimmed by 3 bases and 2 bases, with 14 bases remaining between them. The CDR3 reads CSASEGGDTYNEQFF. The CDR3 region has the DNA TGCAGTGCTAGTGAGGGCGGAGATACCTACAATGAGCAGTTCTTC.

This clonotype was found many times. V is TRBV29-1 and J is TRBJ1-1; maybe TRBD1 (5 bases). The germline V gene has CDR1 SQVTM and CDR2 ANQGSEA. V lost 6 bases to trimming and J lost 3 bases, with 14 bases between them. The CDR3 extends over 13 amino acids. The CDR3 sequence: CSVGVSMDTEAFF. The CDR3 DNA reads TGCAGCGTGGGGGTTAGCATGGACACTGAAGCTTTCTTT.

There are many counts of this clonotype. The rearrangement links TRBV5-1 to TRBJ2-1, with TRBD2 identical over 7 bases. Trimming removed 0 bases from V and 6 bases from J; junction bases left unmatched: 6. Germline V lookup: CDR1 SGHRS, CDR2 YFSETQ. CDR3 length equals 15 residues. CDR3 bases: TGCGCCAGCAGCTTGGGACTAGCCCAGTTCAATGAGCAGTTCTTC. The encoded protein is CASSLGLAQFNEQFF.

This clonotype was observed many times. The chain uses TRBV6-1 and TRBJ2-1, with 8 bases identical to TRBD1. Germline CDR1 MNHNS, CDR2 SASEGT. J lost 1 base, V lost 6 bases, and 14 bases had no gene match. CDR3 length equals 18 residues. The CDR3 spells CASSQTGAGWGSYNEQFF. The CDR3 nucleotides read TGTGCCAGCAGCCAGACAGGGGCAGGCTGGGGTTCCTACAATGAGCAGTTCTTC.

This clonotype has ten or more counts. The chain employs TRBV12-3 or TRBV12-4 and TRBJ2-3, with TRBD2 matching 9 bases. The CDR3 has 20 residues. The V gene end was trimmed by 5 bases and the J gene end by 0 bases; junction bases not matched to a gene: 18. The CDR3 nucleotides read TGTGCCAGCAGTCCAGGGGGACTAGCTCCCAGAACAACTAGCACAGATACGCAGTATTTT. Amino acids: CASSPGGLAPRTTSTDTQYF.

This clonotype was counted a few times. For the CDR3, the DNA is TGTGCCAGTAGTATGGGGGGCTACAATGAGCAGTTCTTC. Translating gives CASSMGGYNEQFF. The V and J genes are TRBV19 and TRBJ2-1, with TRBD2 as a possible D gene (6 bases). CDR1 LNHDA and CDR2 SQIVND come from the germline V gene (reference sequence). The CDR3 has 13 amino acids. The ends were cut back, 3 bases at V and 3 bases at J, with 6 bases in the middle.

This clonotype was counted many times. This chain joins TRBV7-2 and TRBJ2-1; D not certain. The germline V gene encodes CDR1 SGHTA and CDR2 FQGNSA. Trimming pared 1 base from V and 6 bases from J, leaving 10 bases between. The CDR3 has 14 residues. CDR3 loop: CASSLGSFGNEQFF. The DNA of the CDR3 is TGTGCCAGCAGCTTAGGCAGTTTCGGCAATGAGCAGTTCTTC.